These T cell receptor beta chains were read from a single sample in a study of T-cell memory formation after mild COVID-19. MiXCR was run by TCRdb on the 5' RACE reads, yielding one entry per CDR3 protein. The repertoire holds 470,000 or so distinct CDR3 sequences, 20% seen once, with 8.4% in the top ten. The sequenced material came from PBMCs or a T cell subset sorted from them (not recorded which). The receptors were sampled from an adult woman who had mild COVID-19 (a few samples of this study predate the infection). Cell type and time point are not known. Both conserved end residues are part of each CDR3. D genes are given only for firm matches. Only part of the rows carry a size: once, few, many, or a class if the clone is expanded.

J,V,D,size,DNA,CDR3
TRBJ1-4,TRBV5-6,TRBD1,.,TGTGCCAGCAGCTTTGGACAGGGAAGTGAAAAACTGTTTTTT,CASSFGQGSEKLFF
TRBJ1-2,TRBV27,.,.,TGTGCCAGCAGCCTAACGGGCGAGGGCCCTGGGGGCTACACCTTC,CASSLTGEGPGGYTF
TRBJ2-4,TRBV5-1,.,.,TGCGCCAGCAGCTTCTTGGGGGCGGCCAAAAACATTCAGTACTTC,CASSFLGAAKNIQYF
TRBJ2-6,TRBV5-1,.,few,TGCGCCAGCAGCTTTGGGGGGCCATTCTCTGGGGCCAACGTCCTGACTTTC,CASSFGGPFSGANVLTF
TRBJ1-6,TRBV6-5,.,few,TGTGCCAGCAGTTACGACGGCCAGGTCTCTTCACCCCTCCACTTT,CASSYDGQVSSPLHF
TRBJ2-7,TRBV3-1,TRBD2,few,TGTGCCAGCAGCCAAGTATCGGCTAGCGGGAGTTACGAGCAGTACTTC,CASSQVSASGSYEQYF
TRBJ2-3,TRBV11-2,TRBD2,.,TGTGCCAGCAGCTTCAACGCTCTAGCGGGAAGGGGCGATACGCAGTATTTT,CASSFNALAGRGDTQYF
TRBJ1-6,TRBV10-3,TRBD1,few,TGTGCCATCAAAGGGCCGGGACAGGGTTCACCCCTCCACTTT,CAIKGPGQGSPLHF
TRBJ1-6,TRBV6-6,.,many,TGTGCCAGCAGTGGGTATAATTCACCCCTCCACTTT,CASSGYNSPLHF
TRBJ2-2,TRBV12-3/TRBV12-4,TRBD2,.,TGTGCCAGCAGTTTTTCCAAGCGGGAAGGCGCCGGGGAGCTGTTTTTT,CASSFSKREGAGELFF
TRBJ2-6,TRBV18,.,few,TGTGCCAGCTCACCAGCTGACGGAAGCTCTGGGGCCAACGTCCTGACTTTC,CASSPADGSSGANVLTF
TRBJ2-1,TRBV7-8,.,.,TGTGCCAGCAGTCCCCGTGGGGGTAAACTCTATGAGCAGTTCTTC,CASSPRGGKLYEQFF
TRBJ2-3,TRBV7-6,TRBD2,.,TGTGCCAGCAGCTTAGAAGCGGGGGATAGCACAGATACGCAGTATTTT,CASSLEAGDSTDTQYF
TRBJ2-2,TRBV6-2/TRBV6-3,.,many,TGTGCCAGCAGTTACCTGCTGGAATTTTGGGTTGCAGTTCCCACAAACACCGGGGAGCTGTTTTTT,CASSYLLEFWVAVPTNTGELFF